The clone carrying this TCR beta chain was observed a handful of times. This specimen comes from a study of cytomegalovirus exposure and HLA in healthy donors. PCR involved 60 Vbeta and 13 Jbeta primers. This table comes from immunoSEQ multiplex PCR, and its TCRdb copy is limited to in-frame clones, with some not included. The table shows roughly 98,000 clones, with around 77% occurring only once. The ends were cut back, 3 bases at V and 6 bases at J, with 9 bases in the middle. CDR1 is MNHNS, CDR2 SASEGT, per germline. The CDR3 spans 13 residues. Source material: PBMCs. J is TRBJ1-3 and V is TRBV6-1; no clear D gene. This TCR was sampled from a middle-aged man in good health and CMV-seronegative. CDR3 protein: CASSEAPSNTIYF. The CDR3 nucleotides read TGTGCCAGCAGTGAGGCACCGTCAAACACCATATATTTT.